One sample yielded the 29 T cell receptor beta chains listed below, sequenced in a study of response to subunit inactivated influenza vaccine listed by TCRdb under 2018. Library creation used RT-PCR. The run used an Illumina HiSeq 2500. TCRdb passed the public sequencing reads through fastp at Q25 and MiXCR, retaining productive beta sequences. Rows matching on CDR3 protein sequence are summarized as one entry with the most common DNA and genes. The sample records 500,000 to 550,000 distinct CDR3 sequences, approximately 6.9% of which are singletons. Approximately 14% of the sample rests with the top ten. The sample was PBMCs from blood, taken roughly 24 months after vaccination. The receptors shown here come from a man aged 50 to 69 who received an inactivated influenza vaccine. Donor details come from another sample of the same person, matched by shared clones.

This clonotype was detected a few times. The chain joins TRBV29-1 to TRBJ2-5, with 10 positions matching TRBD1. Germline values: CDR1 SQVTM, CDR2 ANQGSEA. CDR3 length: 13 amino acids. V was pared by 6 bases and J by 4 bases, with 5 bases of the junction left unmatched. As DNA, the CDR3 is TGCAGCGTCAGACAGGGGGCAGGAGAGACCCAGTACTTC. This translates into CSVRQGAGETQYF.

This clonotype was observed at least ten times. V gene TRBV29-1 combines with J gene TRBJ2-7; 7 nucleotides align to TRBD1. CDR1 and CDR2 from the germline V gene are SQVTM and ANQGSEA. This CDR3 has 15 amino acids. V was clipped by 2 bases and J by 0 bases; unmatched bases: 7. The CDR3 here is CSVELRDRSSYEQYF. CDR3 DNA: TGCAGCGTTGAACTCCGGGACAGAAGCTCCTACGAGCAGTACTTC.

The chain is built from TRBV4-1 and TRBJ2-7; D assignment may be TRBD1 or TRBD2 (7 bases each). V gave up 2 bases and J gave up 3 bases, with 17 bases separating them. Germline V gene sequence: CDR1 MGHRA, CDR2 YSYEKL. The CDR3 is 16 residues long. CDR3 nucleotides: TGCGCCAGCAGCCAATCCGGGGGGACAGCTCTCTACGAGCAGTACTTC. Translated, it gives CASSQSGGTALYEQYF.

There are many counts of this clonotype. The CDR3 DNA reads TGTGCCAGCAGCCAAGACAAGACTACGAGCTCCTACAATGAGCAGTTCTTC. It translates to CASSQDKTTSSYNEQFF. V gene TRBV3-1 combines with J gene TRBJ2-1, with D maybe TRBD2 (5 bases). The CDR3 runs to 17 residues. The germline gives CDR1 LGHDT, CDR2 YNNKEL (reference sequence). Deletions cut 0 bases from V and 0 bases from J, with 12 bases between.

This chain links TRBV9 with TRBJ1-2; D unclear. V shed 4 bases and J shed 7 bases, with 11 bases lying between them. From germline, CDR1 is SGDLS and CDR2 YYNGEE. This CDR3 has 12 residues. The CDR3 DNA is TGTGCCAGCAGCACCCTTTGGGGTGGCTACACCTTC. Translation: CASSTLWGGYTF. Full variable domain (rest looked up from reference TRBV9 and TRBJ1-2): DSGVTQTPKHLITATGQRVTLRCSPRSGDLSVYWYQQSLDQGLQFLIQYYNGEERAKGNILERFSAQQFPDLHSELNLSSLELGDSALYFCASSTLWGGYTFGSGTRLTVV.

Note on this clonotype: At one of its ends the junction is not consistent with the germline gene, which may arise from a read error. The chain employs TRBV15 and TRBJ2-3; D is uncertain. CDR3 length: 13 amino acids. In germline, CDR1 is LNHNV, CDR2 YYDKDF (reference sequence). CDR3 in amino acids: CATCRRSTDTQYF. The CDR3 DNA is TGTGCCACCTGCAGAAGGTCCACAGATACGCAGTATTTT.

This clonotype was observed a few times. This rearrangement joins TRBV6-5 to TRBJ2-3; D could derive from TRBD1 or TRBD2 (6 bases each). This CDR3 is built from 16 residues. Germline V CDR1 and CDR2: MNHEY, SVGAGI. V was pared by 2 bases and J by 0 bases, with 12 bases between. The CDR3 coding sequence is TGTGCCAGCAGTTACGGGTGGGGGGCTAGCACAGATACGCAGTATTTT. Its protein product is CASSYGWGASTDTQYF.

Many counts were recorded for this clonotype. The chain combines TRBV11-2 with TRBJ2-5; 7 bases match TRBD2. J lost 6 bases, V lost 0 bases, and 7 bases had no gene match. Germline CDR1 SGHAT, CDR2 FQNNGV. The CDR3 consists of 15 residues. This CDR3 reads CASSLDRAGAKTQYF. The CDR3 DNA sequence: TGTGCCAGCAGCTTAGATCGGGCGGGAGCAAAGACCCAGTACTTC.

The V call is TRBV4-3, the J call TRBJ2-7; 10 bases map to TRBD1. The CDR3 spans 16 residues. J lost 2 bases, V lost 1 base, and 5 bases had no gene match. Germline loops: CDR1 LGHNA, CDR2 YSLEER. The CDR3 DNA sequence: TGCGCCAGCAGCCAAGGAGTCGGGACAGGGGCCTACGAGCAGTACTTC. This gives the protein CASSQGVGTGAYEQYF.

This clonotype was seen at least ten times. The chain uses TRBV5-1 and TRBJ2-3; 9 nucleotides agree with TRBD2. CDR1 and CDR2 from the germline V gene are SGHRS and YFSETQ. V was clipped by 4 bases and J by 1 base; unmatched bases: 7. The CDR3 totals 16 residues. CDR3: CASSPLVAGGTDTQYF. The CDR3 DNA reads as TGCGCCAGCAGCCCGCTGGTAGCGGGGGGCACAGATACGCAGTATTTT.

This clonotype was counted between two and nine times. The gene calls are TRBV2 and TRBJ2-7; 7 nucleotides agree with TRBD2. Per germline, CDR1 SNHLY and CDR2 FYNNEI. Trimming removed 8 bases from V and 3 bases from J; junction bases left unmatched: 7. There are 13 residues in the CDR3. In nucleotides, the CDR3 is TGTGCCAGCGGCGCGGGAGCCCGCTACGAGCAGTACTTC. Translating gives CASGAGARYEQYF.

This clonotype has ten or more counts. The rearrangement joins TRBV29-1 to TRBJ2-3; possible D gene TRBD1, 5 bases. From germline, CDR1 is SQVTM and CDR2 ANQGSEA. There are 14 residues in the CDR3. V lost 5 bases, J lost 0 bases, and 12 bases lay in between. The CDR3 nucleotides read TGCAGCGTTCGGAACAGGTCTAGCACAGATACGCAGTATTTT. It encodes CSVRNRSSTDTQYF.

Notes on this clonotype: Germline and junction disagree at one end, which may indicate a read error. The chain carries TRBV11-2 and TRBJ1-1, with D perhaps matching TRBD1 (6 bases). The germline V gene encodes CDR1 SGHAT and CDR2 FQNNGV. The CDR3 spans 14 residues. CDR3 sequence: CASSAGKRDTEPFF. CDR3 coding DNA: TGTGCCAGCAGCGCCGGGAAGAGGGACACTGAACCTTTCTTT. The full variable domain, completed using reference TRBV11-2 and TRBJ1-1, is EAGVAQSPRYKIIEKRQSVAFWCNPISGHATLYWYQQILGQGPKLLIQFQNNGVVDDSQLPKDRFSAERLKGVDSTLKIQPAKLEDSAVYLCASSAGKRDTEPFFGQGTRLTVV.

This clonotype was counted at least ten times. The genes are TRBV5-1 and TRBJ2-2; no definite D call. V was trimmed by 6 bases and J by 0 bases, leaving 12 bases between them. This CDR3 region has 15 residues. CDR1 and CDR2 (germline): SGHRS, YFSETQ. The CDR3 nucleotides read TGCGCCAGCAATAGTCTAGGTGCGAACACCGGGGAGCTGTTTTTT. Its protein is CASNSLGANTGELFF.

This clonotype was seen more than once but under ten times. The CDR3 region has the DNA TGCAGTGCTTCAGAGGTAGGGGGGCGAATCAATGAGCAGTTCTTC. Amino acids: CSASEVGGRINEQFF. The V call is TRBV20-1, the J call TRBJ2-1; possibly TRBD1 or TRBD2 for D (6 bases each). Germline V lookup: CDR1 DFQATT, CDR2 SNEGSKA (reference sequence). The CDR3 runs to 15 residues. V gave up 5 bases and J gave up 6 bases, with 20 bases separating them.

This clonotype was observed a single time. The CDR3 protein is CASSPMDSTTETQYF. CDR3 bases: TGCGCCAGCAGCCCGATGGACTCGACGACGGAGACCCAGTACTTC. V gene TRBV5-1 combines with J gene TRBJ2-5, with D possibly TRBD2 on 5 matching bases. Deletions cut 4 bases from V and 5 bases from J, with 18 bases between. Germline CDR1 is SGHRS and CDR2 is YFSETQ. The CDR3 contains 15 residues.

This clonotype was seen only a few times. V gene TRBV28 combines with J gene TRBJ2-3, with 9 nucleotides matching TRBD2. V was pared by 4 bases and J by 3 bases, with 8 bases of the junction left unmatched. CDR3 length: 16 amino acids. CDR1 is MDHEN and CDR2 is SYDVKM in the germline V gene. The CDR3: CASSSSLAGVTDTQYF. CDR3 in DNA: TGTGCCAGCAGTTCTTCCTTAGCGGGAGTAACAGATACGCAGTATTTT.

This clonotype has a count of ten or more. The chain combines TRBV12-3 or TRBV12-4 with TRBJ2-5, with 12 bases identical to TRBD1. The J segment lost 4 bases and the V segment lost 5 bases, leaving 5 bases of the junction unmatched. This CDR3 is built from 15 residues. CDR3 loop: CASSPSGQGAETQYF. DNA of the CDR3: TGTGCCAGCAGTCCCTCGGGACAGGGGGCAGAGACCCAGTACTTC.

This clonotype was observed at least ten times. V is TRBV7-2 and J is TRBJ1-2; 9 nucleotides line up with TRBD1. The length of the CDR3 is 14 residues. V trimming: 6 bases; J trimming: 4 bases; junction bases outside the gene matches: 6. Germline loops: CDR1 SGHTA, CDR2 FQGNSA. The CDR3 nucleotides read TGTGCCAGCAGTATACAGGGGGCCGGCTATGGCTACACCTTC. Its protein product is CASSIQGAGYGYTF. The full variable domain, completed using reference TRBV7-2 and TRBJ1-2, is GAGVSQSPSNKVTEKGKDVELRCDPISGHTALYWYRQSLGQGLEFLIYFQGNSAPDKSGLPSDRFSAERTGGSVSTLTIQRTQQEDSAVYLCASSIQGAGYGYTFGSGTRLTVV.

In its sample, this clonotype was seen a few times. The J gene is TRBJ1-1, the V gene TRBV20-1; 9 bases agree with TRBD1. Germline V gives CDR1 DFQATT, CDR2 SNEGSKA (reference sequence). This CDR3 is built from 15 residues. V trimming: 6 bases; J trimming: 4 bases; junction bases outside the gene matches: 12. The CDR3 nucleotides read TGCAGTGCCCCGGGACAGGGAAGAGGCGGCACTGAAGCTTTCTTT. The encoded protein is CSAPGQGRGGTEAFF.

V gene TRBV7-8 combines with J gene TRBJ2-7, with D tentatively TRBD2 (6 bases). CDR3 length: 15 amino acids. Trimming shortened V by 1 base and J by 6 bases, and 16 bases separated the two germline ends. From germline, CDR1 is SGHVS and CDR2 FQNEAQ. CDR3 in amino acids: CASSLGFSRGSEQYF. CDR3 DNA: TGTGCCAGCAGCTTAGGGTTTAGCCGGGGGTCCGAGCAGTACTTC.

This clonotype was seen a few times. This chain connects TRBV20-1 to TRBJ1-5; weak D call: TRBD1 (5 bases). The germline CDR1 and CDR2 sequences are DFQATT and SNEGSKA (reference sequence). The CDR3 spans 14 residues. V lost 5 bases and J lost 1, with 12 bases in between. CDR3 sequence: CSAQKEGSNQPQHF. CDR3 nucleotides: TGCAGTGCTCAAAAAGAGGGGAGCAATCAGCCCCAGCATTTT.

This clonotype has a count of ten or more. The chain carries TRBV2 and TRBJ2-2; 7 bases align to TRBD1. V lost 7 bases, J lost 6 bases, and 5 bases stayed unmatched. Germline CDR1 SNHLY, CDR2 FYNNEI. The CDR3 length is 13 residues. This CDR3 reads CASTDREPGELFF. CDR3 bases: TGTGCCAGCACCGACAGGGAACCCGGGGAGCTGTTTTTT.

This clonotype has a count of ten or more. CDR3 residues: CASSGGGFWNEKLFF. CDR3 coding DNA: TGTGCCAGCAGTGGGGGAGGTTTTTGGAATGAAAAACTGTTTTTT. This chain joins TRBV28 and TRBJ1-4; possible D gene TRBD1, 5 bases. Germline CDR1 is MDHEN and CDR2 is SYDVKM. V was cut by 5 bases and J by 5 bases, with 15 bases left in between. The CDR3 loop spans 15 amino acids.

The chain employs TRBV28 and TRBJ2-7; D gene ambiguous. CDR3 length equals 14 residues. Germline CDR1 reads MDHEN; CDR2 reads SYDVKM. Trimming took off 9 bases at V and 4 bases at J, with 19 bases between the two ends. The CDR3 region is CASQQYLRGYEQYF. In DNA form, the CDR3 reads TGTGCCAGTCAGCAATATCTACGTGGGTACGAGCAGTACTTC.

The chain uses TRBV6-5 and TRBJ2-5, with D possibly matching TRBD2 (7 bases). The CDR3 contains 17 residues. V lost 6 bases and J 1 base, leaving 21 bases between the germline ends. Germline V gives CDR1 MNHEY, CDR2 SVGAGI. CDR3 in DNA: TGTGCCAGCAGCTACCGTTGGAGGGGGGGCCTCCAAGAGACCCAGTACTTC. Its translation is CASSYRWRGGLQETQYF.

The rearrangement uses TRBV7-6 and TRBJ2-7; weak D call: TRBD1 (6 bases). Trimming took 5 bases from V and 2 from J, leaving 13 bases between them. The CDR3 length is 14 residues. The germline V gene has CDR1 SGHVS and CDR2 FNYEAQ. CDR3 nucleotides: TGTGCCAGCAGCCCACGGGACACCCCCTACGAGCAGTACTTC. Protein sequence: CASSPRDTPYEQYF.

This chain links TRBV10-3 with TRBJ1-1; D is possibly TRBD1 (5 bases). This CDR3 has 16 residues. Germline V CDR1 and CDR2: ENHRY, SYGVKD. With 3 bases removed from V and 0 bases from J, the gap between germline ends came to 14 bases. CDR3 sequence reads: CAISDPIKGMNTEAFF. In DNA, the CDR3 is TGTGCCATCAGTGATCCCATAAAGGGGATGAACACTGAAGCTTTCTTT.

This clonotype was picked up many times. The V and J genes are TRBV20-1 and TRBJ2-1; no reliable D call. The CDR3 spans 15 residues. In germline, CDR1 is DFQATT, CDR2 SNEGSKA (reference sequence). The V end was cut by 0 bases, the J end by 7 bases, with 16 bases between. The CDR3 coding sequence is TGCAGTGCTAGAGACCCATTCGACCCCAGGAATGAGCAGTTCTTC. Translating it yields CSARDPFDPRNEQFF.